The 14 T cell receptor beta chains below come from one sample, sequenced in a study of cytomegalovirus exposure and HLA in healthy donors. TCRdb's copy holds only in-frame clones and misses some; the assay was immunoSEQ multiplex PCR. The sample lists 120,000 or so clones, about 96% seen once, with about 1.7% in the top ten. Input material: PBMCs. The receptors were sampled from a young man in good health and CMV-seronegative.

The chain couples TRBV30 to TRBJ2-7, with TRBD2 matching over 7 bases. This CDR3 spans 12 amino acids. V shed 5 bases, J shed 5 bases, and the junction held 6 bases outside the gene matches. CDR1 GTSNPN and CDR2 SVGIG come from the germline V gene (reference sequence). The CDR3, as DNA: TGTGCCTGGGTGGAGGGAGGGAACGAGCAGTACTTC. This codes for CAWVEGGNEQYF.

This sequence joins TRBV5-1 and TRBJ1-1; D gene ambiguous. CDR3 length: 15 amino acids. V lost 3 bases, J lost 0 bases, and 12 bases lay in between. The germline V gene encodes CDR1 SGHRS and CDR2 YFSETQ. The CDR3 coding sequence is TGCGCCAGCAGCTGGGGAGGGATGATGAACACTGAAGCTTTCTTT. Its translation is CASSWGGMMNTEAFF.

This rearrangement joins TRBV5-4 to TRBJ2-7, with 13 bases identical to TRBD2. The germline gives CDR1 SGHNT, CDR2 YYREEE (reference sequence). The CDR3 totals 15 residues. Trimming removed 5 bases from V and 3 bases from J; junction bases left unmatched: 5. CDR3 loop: CASSLGTSGVYEQYF. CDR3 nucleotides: TGTGCCAGCAGTCTTGGGACTAGCGGGGTCTACGAGCAGTACTTC.

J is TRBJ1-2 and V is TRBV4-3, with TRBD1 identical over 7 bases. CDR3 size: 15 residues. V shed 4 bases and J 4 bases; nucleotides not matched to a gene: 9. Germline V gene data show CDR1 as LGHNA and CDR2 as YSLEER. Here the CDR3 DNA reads TGCGCCAGCAGCCCCCACCCGACAGGGAGCTATGGCTACACCTTC. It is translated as CASSPHPTGSYGYTF.

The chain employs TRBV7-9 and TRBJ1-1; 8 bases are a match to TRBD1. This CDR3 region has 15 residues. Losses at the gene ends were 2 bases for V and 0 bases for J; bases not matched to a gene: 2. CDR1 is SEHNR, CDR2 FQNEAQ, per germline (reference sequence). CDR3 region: CASSLNRGVNTEAFF. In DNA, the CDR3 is TGTGCCAGCAGCTTAAACAGGGGGGTGAACACTGAAGCTTTCTTT.

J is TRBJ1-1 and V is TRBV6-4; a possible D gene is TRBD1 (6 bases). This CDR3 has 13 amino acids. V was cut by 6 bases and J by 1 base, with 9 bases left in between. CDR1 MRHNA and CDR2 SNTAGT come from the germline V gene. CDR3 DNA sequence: TGTGCCAGCAGGTTGACAGGGAACACTGAAGCTTTCTTT. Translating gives CASRLTGNTEAFF.

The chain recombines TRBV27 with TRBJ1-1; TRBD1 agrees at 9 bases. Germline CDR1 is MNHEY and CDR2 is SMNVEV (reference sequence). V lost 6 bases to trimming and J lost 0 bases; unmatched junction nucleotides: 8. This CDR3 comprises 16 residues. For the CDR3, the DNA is TGTGCCAGCAGACGTGACAGGGGGATGATGAACACTGAAGCTTTCTTT. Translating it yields CASRRDRGMMNTEAFF.

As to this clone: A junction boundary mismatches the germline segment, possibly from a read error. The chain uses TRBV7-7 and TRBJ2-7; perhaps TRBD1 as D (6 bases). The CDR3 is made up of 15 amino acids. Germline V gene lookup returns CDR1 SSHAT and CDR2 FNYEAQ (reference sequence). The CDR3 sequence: CASSPSSPGTYEQYF. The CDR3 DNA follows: TGTGCTAGCAGTCCGTCAAGTCCCGGGACATACGAGCAGTACTTC.

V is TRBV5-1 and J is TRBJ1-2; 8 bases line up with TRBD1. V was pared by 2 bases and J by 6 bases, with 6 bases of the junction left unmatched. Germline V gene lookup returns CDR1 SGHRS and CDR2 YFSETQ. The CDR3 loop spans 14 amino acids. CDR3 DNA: TGCGCCAGCAGCTTCCCCCAGGGGGCGGATGGCTACACCTTC. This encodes CASSFPQGADGYTF.

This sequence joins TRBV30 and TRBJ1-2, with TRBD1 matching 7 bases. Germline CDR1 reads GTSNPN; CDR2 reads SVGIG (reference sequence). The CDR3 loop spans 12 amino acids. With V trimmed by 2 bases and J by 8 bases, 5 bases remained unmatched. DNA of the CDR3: TGTGCCTGGAGTCCTTACAGGGGCGGCTACACCTTC. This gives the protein CAWSPYRGGYTF.

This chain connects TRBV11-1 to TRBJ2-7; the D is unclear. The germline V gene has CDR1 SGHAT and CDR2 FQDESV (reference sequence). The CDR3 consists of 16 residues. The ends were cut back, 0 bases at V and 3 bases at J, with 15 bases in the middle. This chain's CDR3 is CASSLAPRARVYEQYF. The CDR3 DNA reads TGTGCCAGCAGCTTAGCCCCCCGCGCTAGAGTCTACGAGCAGTACTTC. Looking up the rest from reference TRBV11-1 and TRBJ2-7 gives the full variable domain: EAEVAQSPRYKITEKSQAVAFWCDPISGHATLYWYRQILGQGPELLVQFQDESVVDDSQLPKDRFSAERLKGVDSTLKIQPAELGDSAMYLCASSLAPRARVYEQYFGPGTRLTVT.

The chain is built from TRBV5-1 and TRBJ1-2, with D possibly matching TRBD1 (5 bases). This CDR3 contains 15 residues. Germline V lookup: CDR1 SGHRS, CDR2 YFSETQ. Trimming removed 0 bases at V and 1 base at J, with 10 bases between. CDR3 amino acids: CASSLGQIFNYGYTF. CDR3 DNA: TGCGCCAGCAGCTTGGGACAGATATTTAACTATGGCTACACCTTC.

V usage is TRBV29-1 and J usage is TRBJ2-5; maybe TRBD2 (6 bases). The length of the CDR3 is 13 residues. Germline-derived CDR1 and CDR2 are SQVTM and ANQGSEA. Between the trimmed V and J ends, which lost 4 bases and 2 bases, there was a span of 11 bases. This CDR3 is CSVAAGGQETQYF. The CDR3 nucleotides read TGCAGCGTTGCTGCCGGGGGACAAGAGACCCAGTACTTC.

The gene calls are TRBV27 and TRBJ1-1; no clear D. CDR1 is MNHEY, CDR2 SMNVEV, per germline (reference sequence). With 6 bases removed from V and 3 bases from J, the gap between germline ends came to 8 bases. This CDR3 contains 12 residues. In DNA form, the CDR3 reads TGTGCCAGCAGAGGCCAGGACACTGAAGCTTTCTTT. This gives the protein CASRGQDTEAFF.